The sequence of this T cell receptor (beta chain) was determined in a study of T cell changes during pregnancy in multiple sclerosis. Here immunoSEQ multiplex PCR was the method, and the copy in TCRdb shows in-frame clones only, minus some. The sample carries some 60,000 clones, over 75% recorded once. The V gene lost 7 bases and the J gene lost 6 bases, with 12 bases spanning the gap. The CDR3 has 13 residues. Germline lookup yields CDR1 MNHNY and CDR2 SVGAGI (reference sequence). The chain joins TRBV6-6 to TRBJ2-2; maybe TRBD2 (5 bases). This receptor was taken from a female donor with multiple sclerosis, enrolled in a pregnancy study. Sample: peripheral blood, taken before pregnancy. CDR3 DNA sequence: TGTGCCAGCACTTCCGGGGAAGCCGGGGAGCTGTTTTTT. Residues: CASTSGEAGELFF.